This note documents a single T cell receptor beta chain sequence. Authors' processing steps: Scientists estimated how many nucleated cells there were by amplifying reference gene primers. Measured with immunoSEQ multiplex PCR; TCRdb has only the in-frame clones, and not every one. That table furnishes V, J and clone size, whereas the DNA furnished D and trimming. This sample has over 150,000 clones, with 70% to 85% found just once. The record originates from a study of blood T cell repertoires in COVID-19. Study context: Donors in the United States, Italy and Spain gave samples during acute or convalescent COVID-19. Sample material is recorded as cDNA or gDNA derived from T cells, B-cell-depleted T cells, or PBMCs.

Sequenced: peripheral blood. This clonotype was sampled from a woman aged 45-60 years with acute or convalescent COVID-19.

The DNA of the CDR3 is TGTGCCAGCAGCGTAGATTGGGGGGTTTCCTACGAGCAGTACTTC. Encoded protein: CASSVDWGVSYEQYF. The J gene is TRBJ2-7, the V gene TRBV9, with D perhaps TRBD2 (6 bases). Trimming cost V 0 bases and J 1 base, with 11 bases left between them. The CDR3 has 15 residues. Germline V gives CDR1 SGDLS, CDR2 YYNGEE.